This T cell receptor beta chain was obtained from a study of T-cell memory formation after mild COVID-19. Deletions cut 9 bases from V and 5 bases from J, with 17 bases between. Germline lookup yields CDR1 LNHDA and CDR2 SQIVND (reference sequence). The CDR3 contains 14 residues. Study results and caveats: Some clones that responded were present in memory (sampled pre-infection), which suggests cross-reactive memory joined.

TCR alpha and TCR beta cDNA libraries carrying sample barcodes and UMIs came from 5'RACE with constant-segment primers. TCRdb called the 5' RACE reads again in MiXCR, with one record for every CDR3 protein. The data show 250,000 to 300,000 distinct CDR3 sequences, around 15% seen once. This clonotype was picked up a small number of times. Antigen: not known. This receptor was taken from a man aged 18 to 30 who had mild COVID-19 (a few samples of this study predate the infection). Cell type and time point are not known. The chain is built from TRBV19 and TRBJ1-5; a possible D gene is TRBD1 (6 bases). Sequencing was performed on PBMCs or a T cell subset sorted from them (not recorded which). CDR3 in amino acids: CASRRGTMDQPQHF. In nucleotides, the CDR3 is TGTGCCAGCAGGCGAGGGACAATGGATCAGCCCCAGCATTTT.